This note documents a single T cell receptor (beta chain) sequence. Unique molecular identifiers featured in how the TCRbeta library was prepared. MiXCR, applied by TCRdb to the PCR reads, yields one record per CDR3 protein. The top ten hold 2% to 2.5% of the sample, which has approximately 350,000 distinct CDR3 sequences, over 9% seen once. These data originate in a study of T-cell reconstitution after alpha-beta-depleted transplantation in children. Trimming took off 8 bases at V and 6 bases at J, with 14 bases between the two ends. CDR3 length: 12 residues. The sequence derives from a human donor who donated a stem cell graft to a child with acute lymphoblastic leukemia. This chain connects TRBV12-3 or TRBV12-4 to TRBJ2-7, with D hard to call. Sample: PBMCs from the stem cell graft donor, taken from the stem cell graft. The CDR3 region is CASLRYSREQYF. CDR3 bases: TGTGCCAGCCTCCGTTACAGCCGCGAGCAGTACTTC.